The present TCR beta chain was sequenced within a study of cytomegalovirus exposure and HLA in healthy donors. Findings of the study overall: Under in vitro conditions, three CMV-associated chains were confirmed as specific for CMV antigens. In the analysis, some V segments, TRBV6-2 and TRBV6-3 included, were excluded as indistinguishable.

Germline V gene data show CDR1 as MNHNS and CDR2 as SASEGT. The CDR3 contains 15 residues. Losses at the gene ends were 2 bases for V and 6 bases for J; bases not matched to a gene: 9. As to this clone: The antigen remains undetermined.

The PCR made use of 60 Vbeta and 13 Jbeta primers. Only in-frame clones appear in the TCRdb table, and some are missing; sequencing was by immunoSEQ multiplex PCR. The profile shows roughly 120,000 clones, roughly 80% of them singletons. This receptor was taken from a man aged 30 to 45 in good health and CMV-seronegative. J is TRBJ2-7 and V is TRBV6-1; 8 bases line up with TRBD1. Sequencing was done on a sample of PBMCs. The CDR3 is CASSEQGAPRREQYF. CDR3 in DNA: TGTGCCAGCAGTGAACAGGGGGCGCCGAGGCGCGAGCAGTACTTC.